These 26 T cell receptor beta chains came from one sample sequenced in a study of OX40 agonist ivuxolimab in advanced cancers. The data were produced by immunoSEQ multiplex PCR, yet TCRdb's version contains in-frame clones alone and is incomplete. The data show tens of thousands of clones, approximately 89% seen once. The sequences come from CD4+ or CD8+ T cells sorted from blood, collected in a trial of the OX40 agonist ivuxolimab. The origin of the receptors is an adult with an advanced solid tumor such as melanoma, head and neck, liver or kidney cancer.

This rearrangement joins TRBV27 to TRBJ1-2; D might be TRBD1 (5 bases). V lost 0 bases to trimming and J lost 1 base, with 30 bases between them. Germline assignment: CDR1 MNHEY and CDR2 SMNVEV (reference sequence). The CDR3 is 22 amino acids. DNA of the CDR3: TGTGCCAGCAGTTTATCGAGGTTTAGGGTGAATGCAAGGGGATACTTTAACTATGGCTACACCTTC. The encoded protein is CASSLSRFRVNARGYFNYGYTF.

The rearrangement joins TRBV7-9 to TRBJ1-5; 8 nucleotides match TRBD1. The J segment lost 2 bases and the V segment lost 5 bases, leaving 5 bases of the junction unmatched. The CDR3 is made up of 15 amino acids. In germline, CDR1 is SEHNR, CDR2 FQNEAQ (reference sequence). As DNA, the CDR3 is TGTGCCAGCAGCCCAGGACAGGGCCGCAATCAGCCCCAGCATTTT. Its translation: CASSPGQGRNQPQHF. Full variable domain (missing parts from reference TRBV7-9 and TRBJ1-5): DTGVSQNPRHKITKRGQNVTFRCDPISEHNRLYWYRQTLGQGPEFLTYFQNEAQLEKSRLLSDRFSAERPKGSFSTLEIQRTEQGDSAMYLCASSPGQGRNQPQHFGDGTRLSIL.

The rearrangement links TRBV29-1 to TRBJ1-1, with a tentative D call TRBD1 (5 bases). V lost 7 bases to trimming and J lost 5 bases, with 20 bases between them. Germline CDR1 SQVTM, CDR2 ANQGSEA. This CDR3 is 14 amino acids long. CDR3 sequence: CSARVGGVWTEAFF. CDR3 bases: TGCAGCGCCAGGGTGGGGGGAGTGTGGACTGAAGCTTTCTTT. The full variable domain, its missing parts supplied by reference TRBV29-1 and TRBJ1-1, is SAVISQKPSRDICQRGTSLTIQCQVDSQVTMMFWYRQQPGQSLTLIATANQGSEATYESGFVIDKFPISRPNLTFSTLTVSNMSPEDSSIYLCSARVGGVWTEAFFGQGTRLTVV.

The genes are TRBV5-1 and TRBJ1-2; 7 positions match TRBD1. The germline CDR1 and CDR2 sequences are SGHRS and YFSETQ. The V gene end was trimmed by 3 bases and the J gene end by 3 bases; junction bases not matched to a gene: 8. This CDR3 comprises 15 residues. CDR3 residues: CASSSGEGAYYGYTF. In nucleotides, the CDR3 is TGCGCCAGCAGCTCGGGAGAGGGGGCCTACTATGGCTACACCTTC.

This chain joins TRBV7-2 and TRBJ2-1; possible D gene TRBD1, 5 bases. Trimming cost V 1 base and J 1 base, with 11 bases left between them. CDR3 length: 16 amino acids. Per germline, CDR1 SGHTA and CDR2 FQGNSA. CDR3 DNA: TGTGCCAGCAGCTTAGTCGCAGGGTCTTCCTACAATGAGCAGTTCTTC. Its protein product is CASSLVAGSSYNEQFF. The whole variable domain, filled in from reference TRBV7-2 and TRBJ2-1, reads GAGVSQSPSNKVTEKGKDVELRCDPISGHTALYWYRQSLGQGLEFLIYFQGNSAPDKSGLPSDRFSAERTGGSVSTLTIQRTQQEDSAVYLCASSLVAGSSYNEQFFGPGTRLTVL.

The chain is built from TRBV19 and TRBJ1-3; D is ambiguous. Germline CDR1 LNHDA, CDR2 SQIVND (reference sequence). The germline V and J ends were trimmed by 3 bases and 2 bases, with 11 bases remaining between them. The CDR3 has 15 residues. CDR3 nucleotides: TGTGCCAGTAGTATTACGACCGTGGCTGGAAACACCATATATTTT. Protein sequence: CASSITTVAGNTIYF.

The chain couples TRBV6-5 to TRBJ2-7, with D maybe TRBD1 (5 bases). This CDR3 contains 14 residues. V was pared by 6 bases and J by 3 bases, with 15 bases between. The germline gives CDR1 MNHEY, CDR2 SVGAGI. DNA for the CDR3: TGTGCCAGCAGGAGTCACAGGAGACGCTACGAGCAGTACTTC. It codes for CASRSHRRRYEQYF.

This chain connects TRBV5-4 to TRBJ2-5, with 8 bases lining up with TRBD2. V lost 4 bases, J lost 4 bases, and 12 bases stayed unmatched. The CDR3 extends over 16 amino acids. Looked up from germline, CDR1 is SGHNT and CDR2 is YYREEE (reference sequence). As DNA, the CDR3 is TGTGCCAGCAGCCCATCGGCTGCGGGAGGAGGAGAGACCCAGTACTTC. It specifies CASSPSAAGGGETQYF.

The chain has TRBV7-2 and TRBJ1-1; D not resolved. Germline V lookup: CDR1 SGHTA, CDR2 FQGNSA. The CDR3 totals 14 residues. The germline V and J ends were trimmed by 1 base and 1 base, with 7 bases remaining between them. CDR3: CASSLGQSNTEAFF. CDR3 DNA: TGTGCCAGCAGCTTAGGGCAATCGAACACTGAAGCTTTCTTT.

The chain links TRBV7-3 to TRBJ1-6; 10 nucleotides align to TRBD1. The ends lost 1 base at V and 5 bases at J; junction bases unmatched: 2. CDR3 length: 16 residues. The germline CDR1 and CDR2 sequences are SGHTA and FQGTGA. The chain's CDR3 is CASSLMGQGNNSPLHF. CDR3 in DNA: TGTGCCAGCAGCTTAATGGGACAGGGGAATAATTCACCCCTCCACTTT.

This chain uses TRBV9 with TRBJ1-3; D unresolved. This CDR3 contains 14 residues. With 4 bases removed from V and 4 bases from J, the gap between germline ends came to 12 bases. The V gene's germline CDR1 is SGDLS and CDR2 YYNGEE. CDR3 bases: TGTGCCAGCAGCCCCCAGACAACGGGAAACACCATATATTTT. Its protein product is CASSPQTTGNTIYF.

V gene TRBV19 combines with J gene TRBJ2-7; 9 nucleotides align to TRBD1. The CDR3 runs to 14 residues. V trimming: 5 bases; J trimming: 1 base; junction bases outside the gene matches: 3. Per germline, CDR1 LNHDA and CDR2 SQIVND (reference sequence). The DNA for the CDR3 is TGTGCCAGTAGTTCCGGGACAGGGTCCTACGAGCAGTACTTC. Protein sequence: CASSSGTGSYEQYF.

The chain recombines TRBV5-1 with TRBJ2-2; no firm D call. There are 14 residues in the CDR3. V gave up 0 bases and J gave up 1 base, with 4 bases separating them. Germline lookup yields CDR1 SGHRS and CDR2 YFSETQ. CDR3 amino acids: CASSLVWNTGELFF. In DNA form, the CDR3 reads TGCGCCAGCAGCTTGGTATGGAACACCGGGGAGCTGTTTTTT.

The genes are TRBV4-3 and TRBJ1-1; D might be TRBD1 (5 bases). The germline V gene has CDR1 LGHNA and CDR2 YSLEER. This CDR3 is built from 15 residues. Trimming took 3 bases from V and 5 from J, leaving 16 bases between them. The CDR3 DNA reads TGCGCCAGCAGCCAGGCCTCCCAGGGAGGTACTGAAGCTTTCTTT. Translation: CASSQASQGGTEAFF.

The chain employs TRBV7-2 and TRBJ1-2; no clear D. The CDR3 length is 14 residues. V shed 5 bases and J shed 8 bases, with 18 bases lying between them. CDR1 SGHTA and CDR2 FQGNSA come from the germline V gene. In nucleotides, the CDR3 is TGTGCCAGCAGCCCTAGAGTTGGGGTAAGAGGCTACACCTTC. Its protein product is CASSPRVGVRGYTF. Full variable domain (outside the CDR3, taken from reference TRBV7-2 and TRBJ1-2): GAGVSQSPSNKVTEKGKDVELRCDPISGHTALYWYRQSLGQGLEFLIYFQGNSAPDKSGLPSDRFSAERTGGSVSTLTIQRTQQEDSAVYLCASSPRVGVRGYTFGSGTRLTVV.

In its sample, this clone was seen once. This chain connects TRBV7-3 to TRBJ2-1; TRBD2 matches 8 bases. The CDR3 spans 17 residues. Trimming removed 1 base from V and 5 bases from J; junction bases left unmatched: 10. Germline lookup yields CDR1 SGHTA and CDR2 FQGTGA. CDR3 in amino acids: CASSLRASGSANNEQFF. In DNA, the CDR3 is TGTGCCAGCAGCTTAAGGGCAAGCGGGAGTGCGAACAATGAGCAGTTCTTC.

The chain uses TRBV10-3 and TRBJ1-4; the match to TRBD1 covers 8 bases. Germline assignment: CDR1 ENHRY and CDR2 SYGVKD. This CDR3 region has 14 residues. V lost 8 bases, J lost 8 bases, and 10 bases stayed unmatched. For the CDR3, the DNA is TGTGCCATCGGAGGACAGGGCATAGGGGAAAAACTGTTTTTT. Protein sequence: CAIGGQGIGEKLFF.

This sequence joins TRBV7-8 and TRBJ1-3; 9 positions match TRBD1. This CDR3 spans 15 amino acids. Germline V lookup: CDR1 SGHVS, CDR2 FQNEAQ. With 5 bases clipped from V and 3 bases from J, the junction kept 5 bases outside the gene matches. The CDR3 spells CASSTDRGFGNTIYF. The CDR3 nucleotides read TGTGCCAGCAGCACCGACAGGGGGTTTGGAAACACCATATATTTT.

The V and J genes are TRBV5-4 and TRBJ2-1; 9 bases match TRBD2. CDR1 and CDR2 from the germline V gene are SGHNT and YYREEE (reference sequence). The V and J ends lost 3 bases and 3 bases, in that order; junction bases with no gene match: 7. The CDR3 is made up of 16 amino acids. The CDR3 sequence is CASSSRAGGLYNEQFF. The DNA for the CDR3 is TGTGCCAGCAGCTCCCGGGCGGGGGGGCTCTACAATGAGCAGTTCTTC.

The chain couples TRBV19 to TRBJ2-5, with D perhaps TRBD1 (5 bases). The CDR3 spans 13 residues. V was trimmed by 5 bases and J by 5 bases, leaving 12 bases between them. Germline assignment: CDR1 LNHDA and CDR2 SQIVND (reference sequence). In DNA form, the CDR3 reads TGTGCCAGTAGTGGGGCCCTGACTGAGACCCAGTACTTC. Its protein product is CASSGALTETQYF.

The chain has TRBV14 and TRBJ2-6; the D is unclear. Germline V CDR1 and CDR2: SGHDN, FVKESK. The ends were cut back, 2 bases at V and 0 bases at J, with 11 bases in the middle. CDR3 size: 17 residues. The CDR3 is CASSQKTGNSGANVLTF. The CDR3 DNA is TGTGCCAGCAGCCAAAAGACCGGAAACTCTGGGGCCAACGTCCTGACTTTC.

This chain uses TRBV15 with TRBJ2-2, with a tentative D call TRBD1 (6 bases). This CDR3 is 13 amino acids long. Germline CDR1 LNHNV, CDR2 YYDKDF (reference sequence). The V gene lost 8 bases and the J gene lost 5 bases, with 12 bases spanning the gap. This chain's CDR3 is CATRQAATGELFF. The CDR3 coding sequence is TGTGCCACCCGACAGGCCGCAACCGGGGAGCTGTTTTTT. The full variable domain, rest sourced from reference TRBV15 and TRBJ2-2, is DAMVIQNPRYQVTQFGKPVTLSCSQTLNHNVMYWYQQKSSQAPKLLFHYYDKDFNNEADTPDNFQSRRPNTSFCFLDIRSPGLGDTAMYLCATRQAATGELFFGEGSRLTVL.

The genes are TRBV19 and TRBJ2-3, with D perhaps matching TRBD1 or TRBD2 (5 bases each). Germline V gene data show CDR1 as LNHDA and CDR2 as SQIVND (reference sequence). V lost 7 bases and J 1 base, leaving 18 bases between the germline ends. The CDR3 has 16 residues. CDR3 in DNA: TGTGCCAGTATTTCCTTGGGGACCGCAGGCACAGATACGCAGTATTTT. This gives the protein CASISLGTAGTDTQYF.

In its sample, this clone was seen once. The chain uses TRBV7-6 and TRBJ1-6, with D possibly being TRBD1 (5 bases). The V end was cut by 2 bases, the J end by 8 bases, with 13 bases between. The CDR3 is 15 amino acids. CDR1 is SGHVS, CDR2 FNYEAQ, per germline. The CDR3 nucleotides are TGTGCCAGCAGCTTATGGGGGGGTCCGGATTCACCCCTCCACTTT. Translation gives CASSLWGGPDSPLHF.

The CDR3 DNA is TGTGCCAGCAGCTTGGGGACAGGGGGGGGCACAACTAATGAAAAACTGTTTTTT. The encoded protein is CASSLGTGGGTTNEKLFF. The rearrangement uses TRBV5-4 and TRBJ1-4, with 10 bases that match TRBD1. The germline V gene encodes CDR1 SGHNT and CDR2 YYREEE (reference sequence). The CDR3 contains 18 residues. V trimming: 0 bases; J trimming: 0 bases; junction bases outside the gene matches: 5.

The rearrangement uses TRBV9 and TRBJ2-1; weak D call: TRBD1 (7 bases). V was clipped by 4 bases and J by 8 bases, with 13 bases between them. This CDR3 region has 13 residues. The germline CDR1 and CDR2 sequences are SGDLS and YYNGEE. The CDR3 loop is CASSQGGRDEQFF. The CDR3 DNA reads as TGTGCCAGCAGCCAGGGGGGCAGGGATGAGCAGTTCTTC.